The following is a T cell receptor (beta chain) sequence with its context. This receptor's antigen is unknown. Per-base qualities were not stored, and no clone one base away is much larger. The sample has other DNA sequences that encode this CDR3 too. The data are from a study of T cell changes during pregnancy in multiple sclerosis (dated by TCRdb to about 2019). Study-level background: The study examined how the T cell repertoire changed over the course of pregnancy in women with multiple sclerosis.

Receptor libraries were prepared by the immunoSEQ multiplex PCR assay. The immuneACCESS repertoire file appears here via TCRdb, limited to in-frame rearrangements. These files lack a portion of the clones; in checked studies, under half of the deficit traces to unresolved V genes, and the cause of the others is not known. This sample comprises about 48,000 clones, roughly 92% of them detected only once. Of the sample, around 0.9% is held by the ten largest clones. The CDR3 covers 15 residues, taking in both the cysteine and the phenylalanine. Only the CDR3 DNA is retained, 45 bases long and in frame from the first base. Trimming costs V 7 bases and J 1 base, and their ends lie 12 bases apart. The germline V gene supplies CDR1 SGHDT and CDR2 YYEEEE.

The receptor was isolated from a female donor in good health, enrolled as a control in a pregnancy study. The sequences come from CD4+ T cells from peripheral blood mononuclear cells, collected in the second trimester of pregnancy. The rearranged chain carries TRBV5-6 and TRBJ2-6; the D region possibly corresponds to TRBD2 (5 bases align). Here is the DNA: TGTGCCAGCGCGGGCAGAGGGTCTGGGGCCAACGTCCTGACTTTC. The translation is CASAGRGSGANVLTF.